Described below is a single TCR beta chain sequence and its context. Its target is not known. The sample comes from a study of TIL therapy for anti-PD-1-resistant metastatic lung cancer. Study background: Tumors carried a median about 1.5 non-synonymous mutations per megabase.

The libraries were made with immunoSEQ v3. Repertoires were generated with immunoSEQ multiplex PCR, while TCRdb's copy carries only in-frame clones and drops some. The data show nearly 60,000 clones, with more than 60% seen just once and about 2% held by the top ten. Findings and caveats of the study: The baseline peripheral repertoire was partially replaced by infused TIL clonotypes that later decayed.

Indicated time point: pre-treatment sample, taken before nivolumab and TIL therapy. The sequence came from a person aged 25 to 85 with non-small cell lung cancer. The input for sequencing was blood, taken at baseline.

CDR3 DNA: TGTGCCAGCAGCTTAATTCGCGGATCCTACAATGAGCAGTTCTTC. Protein product: CASSLIRGSYNEQFF. This chain links TRBV11-2 with TRBJ2-1; D not resolved. Germline V gene lookup returns CDR1 SGHAT and CDR2 FQNNGV. The CDR3 is made up of 15 amino acids. V lost 2 bases and J 1 base, leaving 9 bases between the germline ends.